This TCR beta chain was obtained from a study of beta chain features in type 1 diabetes. Regarding the study as a whole: Type 1 diabetes patients had moderately but significantly shorter TCRB CDR3s in all four CD4+ subsets.

The table lists this clone with many counts. Its antigen is still unknown. On average, the one heparinised blood draw given by each donor was approximately 100 mL. The V end lost 5 bases, the J end lost 7 bases, and 15 bases lay between the germline ends. Germline-derived CDR1 and CDR2 are SEHNR and FQNEAQ (reference sequence). The CDR3 length is 13 residues. The isolated RNA, all of it, was reverse transcribed, so expressed TCRB transcripts were what got sequenced. Only in-frame clones appear in the TCRdb table, and some are missing; sequencing was by immunoSEQ multiplex PCR. The table includes hundreds of thousands of clones, 10% to 15% detected once.

Sequencing was carried out using naive CD4+ T cells from blood. This TCR came from a man younger than 30 in good health. The V and J genes are TRBV7-9 and TRBJ2-7; D possibly corresponds to TRBD2 (5 bases). The CDR3 is CASSPREGGEQYF. The CDR3 nucleotides read TGTGCCAGCAGCCCTCGTGAGGGCGGTGAGCAGTACTTC.